There are a few counts of the clone carrying this T cell receptor beta chain. Antigen: not known. The data were taken from a study of blood T cells in healthy people across ages. General study points: Among long-lived donors, naive CD4+ cells were more numerous and diversity higher than in aged donors. It was held that diversity estimates obtained from one million T cells represented underestimates.

Total RNA was isolated from each sample in quantities of at least 6 micrograms. A sample-barcoded 5' primer and a J-beta primer mix were used in a second PCR of roughly 7 to 11 cycles. A template-switch adaptor that had 12 random nucleotides put a tag on each cDNA molecule. TCRdb used MiXCR to reprocess the 5' RACE reads, holding one entry per CDR3 protein. Of some 710,000 distinct CDR3 sequences listed, approximately 21% are singletons. The germline V and J ends were trimmed by 1 base and 6 bases, with 13 bases remaining between them. Germline values: CDR1 SGHTA, CDR2 FQGNSA. CDR3 length equals 15 residues.

This rearrangement joins TRBV7-2 to TRBJ2-1, with D perhaps TRBD1 or TRBD2 (5 bases each). This TCR was recovered from a man in his sixties or seventies in good health. Sample: blood. CDR3 sequence: CASSLVGRRLNEQFF. In nucleotides, the CDR3 is TGTGCCAGCAGCTTAGTGGGACGGCGCCTCAATGAGCAGTTCTTC. Looking up the rest from reference TRBV7-2 and TRBJ2-1 gives the full variable domain: GAGVSQSPSNKVTEKGKDVELRCDPISGHTALYWYRQSLGQGLEFLIYFQGNSAPDKSGLPSDRFSAERTGGSVSTLTIQRTQQEDSAVYLCASSLVGRRLNEQFFGPGTRLTVL.